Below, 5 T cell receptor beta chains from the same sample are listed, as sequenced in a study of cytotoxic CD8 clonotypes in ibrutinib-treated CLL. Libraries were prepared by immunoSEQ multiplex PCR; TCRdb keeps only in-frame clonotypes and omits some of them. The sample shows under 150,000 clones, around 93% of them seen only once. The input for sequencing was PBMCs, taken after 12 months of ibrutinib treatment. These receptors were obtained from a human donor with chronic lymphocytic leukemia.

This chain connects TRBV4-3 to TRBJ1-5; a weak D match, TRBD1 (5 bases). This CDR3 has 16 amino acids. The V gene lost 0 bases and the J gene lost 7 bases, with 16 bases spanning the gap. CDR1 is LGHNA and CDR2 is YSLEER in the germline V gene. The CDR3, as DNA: TGCGCCAGCAGCCAAGATAGCGGGGGATCTGGACAGCCCCAGCATTTT. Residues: CASSQDSGGSGQPQHF.

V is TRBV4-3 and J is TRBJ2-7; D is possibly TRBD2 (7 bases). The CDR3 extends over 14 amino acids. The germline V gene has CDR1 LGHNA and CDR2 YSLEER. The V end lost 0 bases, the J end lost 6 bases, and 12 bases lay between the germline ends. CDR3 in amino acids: CASSQDMGGLEQYF. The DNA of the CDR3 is TGCGCCAGCAGCCAAGATATGGGGGGGCTCGAGCAGTACTTC.

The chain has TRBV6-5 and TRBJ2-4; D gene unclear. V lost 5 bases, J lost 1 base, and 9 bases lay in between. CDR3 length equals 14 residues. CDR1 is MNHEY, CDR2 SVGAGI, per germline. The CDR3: CASSGRRAKNIQYF. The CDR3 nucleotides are TGTGCCAGCAGTGGGCGTAGGGCCAAAAACATTCAGTACTTC.

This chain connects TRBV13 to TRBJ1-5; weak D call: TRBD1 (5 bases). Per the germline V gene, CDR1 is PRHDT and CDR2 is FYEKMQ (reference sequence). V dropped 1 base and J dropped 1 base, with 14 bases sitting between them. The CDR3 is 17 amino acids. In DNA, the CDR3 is TGTGCCAGCAGCTTAGCTTTGGGACGAGAGAGCAATCAGCCCCAGCATTTT. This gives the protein CASSLALGRESNQPQHF.

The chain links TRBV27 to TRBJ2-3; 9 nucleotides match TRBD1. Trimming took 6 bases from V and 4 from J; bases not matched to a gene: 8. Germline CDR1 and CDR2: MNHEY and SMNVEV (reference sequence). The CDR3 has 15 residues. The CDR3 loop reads CASSPRGQGPDTQYF. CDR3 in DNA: TGTGCCAGCAGCCCTAGGGGACAGGGCCCAGATACGCAGTATTTT.